The present T cell receptor (beta chain) was sequenced within a study of blood T cells in healthy people across ages. Study-wide results and limits: Those diversity estimates obtained from one million T cells were thought to be underestimates.

A second PCR, run for roughly 7 to 12 cycles, used a sample-barcoded 5' primer plus a J-beta primer mix. TCRdb called the 5' RACE reads again in MiXCR, with one record for every CDR3 protein. Altogether more than 800,000 distinct CDR3 sequences are present, 35% to 50% being singletons, with the ten largest covering approximately 19%. The CDR3 contains 16 residues. V was clipped by 0 bases and J by 2 bases, with 12 bases between them. The germline gives CDR1 MGHRA, CDR2 YSYEKL. For this clonotype: Its antigen is unknown.

The sequence was collected from a woman aged 55-70 years in good health. This sequence joins TRBV4-1 and TRBJ2-3, with a tentative D call TRBD1 (6 bases). Sequencing was performed on blood. The CDR3 protein is CASSQDKGVVTDTQYF. CDR3 sequence (DNA): TGCGCCAGCAGCCAAGATAAGGGGGTGGTCACAGATACGCAGTATTTT.